This T cell receptor (beta chain) is from a study of blood T cells in healthy people across ages. Whole-study results and caveats: Whereas aged donors had fewer naive CD4+ cells, long-lived donors had more of them and higher diversity.

PCR was performed a second time for about 6 to 11 cycles using a sample-barcoded 5' primer and a J-beta primer mix. Through a template-switch adaptor with 12 random nucleotides, each cDNA molecule received a tag. Each CDR3 protein gets one entry after TCRdb re-called the 5' RACE reads with MiXCR. The table shows fewer than 1,000,000 distinct CDR3 sequences, with under 45% occurring only once. As to this clonotype: The target antigen is unknown.

Germline V gene lookup returns CDR1 SGHAT and CDR2 FQNNGV. Trimming shortened V by 1 base and J by 2 bases, and 12 bases separated the two germline ends. This CDR3 is 15 amino acids long. Total RNA, at least 5.5 micrograms per sample, came from PBMCs. Sequencing was done on a sample of blood. The chain joins TRBV11-2 to TRBJ2-7; weak D call: TRBD1 (6 bases). The source of this sequence is a man aged 55 to 70 in good health. CDR3 sequence reads: CASSLGTEPPYEQYF. The CDR3 bases are TGTGCCAGCAGCTTAGGGACAGAACCCCCCTACGAGCAGTACTTC.